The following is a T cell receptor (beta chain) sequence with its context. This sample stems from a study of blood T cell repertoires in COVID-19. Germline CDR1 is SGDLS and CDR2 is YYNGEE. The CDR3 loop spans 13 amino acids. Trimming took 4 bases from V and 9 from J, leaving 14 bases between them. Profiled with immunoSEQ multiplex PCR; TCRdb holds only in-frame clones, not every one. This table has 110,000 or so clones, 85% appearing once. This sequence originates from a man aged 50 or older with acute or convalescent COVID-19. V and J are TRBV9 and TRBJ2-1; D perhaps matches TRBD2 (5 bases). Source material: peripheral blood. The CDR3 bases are TGTGCCAGCAGCCAATGGGAGTCTCCTGAGCAGTTCTTC. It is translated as CASSQWESPEQFF.